The next 17 T cell receptor beta chains were all read from a single sample in a study of early T cells in non-severe SARS-CoV-2 infection. A single record per CDR3 protein comes from TCRdb applying MiXCR to the 5' RACE reads. The sample consists of around 84,000 distinct CDR3 sequences, roughly 10% of them appearing once. The specimen comprised whole blood, sampled at baseline. These receptors were taken from an adult who was a healthcare worker with PCR-confirmed SARS-CoV-2 infection or an uninfected control (not recorded which).

This clonotype was picked up a small number of times. The CDR3 spells CSARGDIVYPSETQYF. CDR3 in DNA: TGCAGTGCTAGGGGCGATATTGTCTATCCTTCTGAGACCCAGTACTTC. The genes are TRBV20-1 and TRBJ2-5, with D uncertain. V lost 3 bases and J 5 bases, leaving 22 bases between the germline ends. Germline V gene sequence: CDR1 DFQATT, CDR2 SNEGSKA (reference sequence). CDR3 length: 16 amino acids.

This clonotype was found many times. The chain has TRBV5-4 and TRBJ2-1, with D uncertain. V was cut by 5 bases and J by 2 bases, with 8 bases left in between. CDR3 size: 13 residues. Germline V gene data show CDR1 as SGHNT and CDR2 as YYREEE (reference sequence). The CDR3 is CASSSDAYNEQFF. The CDR3 coding sequence is TGTGCCAGCAGTTCCGACGCCTACAATGAGCAGTTCTTC. The variable domain in full, completed from reference TRBV5-4 and TRBJ2-1, reads ETGVTQSPTHLIKTRGQQVTLRCSSQSGHNTVSWYQQALGQGPQFIFQYYREEENGRGNFPPRFSGLQFPNYSSELNVNALELDDSALYLCASSSDAYNEQFFGPGTRLTVL.

In its sample, this clonotype was seen many times. This chain connects TRBV25-1 to TRBJ1-1; a possible D gene is TRBD1 (6 bases). V lost 6 bases and J lost 0, with 11 bases in between. The CDR3 loop spans 14 amino acids. CDR1 is MGHDK, CDR2 SYGVNS, per germline. The CDR3 here is CASSVTGMNTEAFF. CDR3 DNA sequence: TGTGCCAGCAGCGTAACAGGGATGAACACTGAAGCTTTCTTT.

In this sample, this clonotype turned up many times. This chain joins TRBV4-2 and TRBJ2-7; TRBD2 might be the D (5 bases). The CDR3 contains 14 residues. The germline V gene has CDR1 LGHNA and CDR2 YNFKEQ. The V and J ends lost 5 bases and 0 bases respectively, with 11 bases between them. The CDR3 here is CASSSGIVSYEQYF. Written as DNA, the CDR3 is TGTGCCAGCAGCTCCGGGATCGTCTCCTACGAGCAGTACTTC.

Many counts were recorded for this clonotype. The chain links TRBV7-9 to TRBJ2-2; D is ambiguous. V was trimmed by 1 base and J by 6 bases, leaving 12 bases between them. The CDR3 runs 15 residues. Germline V gives CDR1 SEHNR, CDR2 FQNEAQ (reference sequence). The CDR3 region is CASSLEAGAAGELFF. The CDR3 region has the DNA TGTGCCAGCAGCTTAGAAGCCGGCGCGGCCGGGGAGCTGTTTTTT.

This clonotype has a count of ten or more. This rearrangement joins TRBV27 to TRBJ2-1, with 8 bases aligning to TRBD2. Germline loops: CDR1 MNHEY, CDR2 SMNVEV (reference sequence). CDR3 length equals 16 residues. V lost 0 bases, J lost 5 bases, and 6 bases stayed unmatched. DNA of the CDR3: TGTGCCAGCAGTTTATCCGGGACTAGAAGGGACAATGAGCAGTTCTTC. It yields the protein CASSLSGTRRDNEQFF.

The table lists this clonotype with a few counts. The chain joins TRBV12-3 or TRBV12-4 to TRBJ2-3, with D maybe TRBD1 (6 bases). The germline V and J ends were trimmed by 5 bases and 0 bases, with 12 bases remaining between them. The CDR3 length is 15 residues. CDR3 region: CASSTQGPSTDTQYF. Written as DNA, the CDR3 is TGTGCCAGCAGTACCCAGGGGCCTAGCACAGATACGCAGTATTTT.

At least ten counts were recorded for this clonotype. The V gene is TRBV20-1, the J gene TRBJ2-7, with D possibly matching TRBD2 (6 bases). V lost 6 bases, J lost 3 bases, and 18 bases lay in between. This CDR3 has 14 residues. Germline CDR1 reads DFQATT; CDR2 reads SNEGSKA (reference sequence). The DNA for the CDR3 is TGCAGTGCAAAGAGGGCCGGGAGCAACTACGAGCAGTACTTC. Residues: CSAKRAGSNYEQYF.

This clonotype was seen many times. The V and J genes are TRBV4-2 and TRBJ1-3; TRBD1 agrees at 9 bases. Germline trimming cut 0 bases from V and 0 bases from J; bases unmatched to any gene: 15. The CDR3 spans 21 residues. CDR1 LGHNA and CDR2 YNFKEQ come from the germline V gene. CDR3 nucleotides: TGTGCCAGCAGCCAAGAGAGACCAGGACAGGGGAGGATCAGCTCTGGAAACACCATATATTTT. It codes for CASSQERPGQGRISSGNTIYF.

This clonotype was counted ten times or more. The chain recombines TRBV5-4 with TRBJ2-7; TRBD1 matches at 11 bases. The CDR3 contains 14 residues. Germline assignment: CDR1 SGHNT and CDR2 YYREEE (reference sequence). After removal of 3 bases from V and 6 bases from J, the junction contained 5 bases not matched to a gene. This chain's CDR3 is CASSYRTGGLEQYF. CDR3 DNA sequence: TGTGCCAGCAGCTACCGGACAGGGGGCCTCGAGCAGTACTTC.

Many counts were recorded for this clonotype. The J gene is TRBJ2-2, the V gene TRBV2; no clear D gene. Germline values: CDR1 SNHLY, CDR2 FYNNEI. The CDR3 contains 14 residues. Trimming cost V 5 bases and J 8 bases, with 15 bases left between them. CDR3 residues: CASSLRTPVGELFF. Written as DNA, the CDR3 is TGTGCCAGCAGTCTCAGGACCCCTGTGGGGGAGCTGTTTTTT.

This clonotype was picked up a small number of times. The chain uses TRBV7-9 and TRBJ2-7, with TRBD2 matching over 7 bases. V shed 5 bases and J 1 base; nucleotides not matched to a gene: 5. Germline loops: CDR1 SEHNR, CDR2 FQNEAQ (reference sequence). This CDR3 has 14 residues. CDR3 sequence (DNA): TGTGCCAGCAGCGCGACTAGCCAGTCCTACGAGCAGTACTTC. It specifies CASSATSQSYEQYF.

This clonotype was observed a few times. The chain links TRBV5-1 to TRBJ1-3; D is unclear. The germline V gene has CDR1 SGHRS and CDR2 YFSETQ. The CDR3 is made up of 15 amino acids. The ends were cut back, 5 bases at V and 6 bases at J, with 18 bases in the middle. Here the CDR3 DNA reads TGCGCCAGCAGACCCCGGGCAAGAGACTCAAACACCATATATTTT. Its translation is CASRPRARDSNTIYF.

The chain combines TRBV30 with TRBJ2-1, with TRBD2 identical over 10 bases. CDR1 and CDR2 (germline): GTSNPN, SVGIG (reference sequence). Trimming cost V 5 bases and J 8 bases; bases outside gene matches: 12. CDR3 length: 15 residues. DNA for the CDR3: TGTGCCTGGGACCCGGGACTAGCGATAAGCTATGAGCAGTTCTTC. Amino acids: CAWDPGLAISYEQFF.

This clonotype was picked up many times. Here the CDR3 DNA reads TGCGCCAGCAGCCAAGCCGTGACAGGGGGCATATACGAGCAGTACTTC. As protein: CASSQAVTGGIYEQYF. The gene calls are TRBV4-1 and TRBJ2-7, with 10 bases identical to TRBD1. The CDR3 is 16 amino acids. Germline CDR1 MGHRA, CDR2 YSYEKL. J gave up 4 bases and V 1 base, and 7 bases lay outside the gene matches.

V usage is TRBV30 and J usage is TRBJ1-1; the D gene is possibly TRBD1 (5 bases). The CDR3 extends over 13 amino acids. Trimming took off 4 bases at V and 1 base at J, with 10 bases between the two ends. Germline loops: CDR1 GTSNPN, CDR2 SVGIG (reference sequence). CDR3 DNA: TGTGCCTGGACCCGTCAGGGGAACACTGAAGCTTTCTTT. Translating gives CAWTRQGNTEAFF.

The chain combines TRBV12-3 or TRBV12-4 with TRBJ1-1; tentative D call: TRBD1 (6 bases). Trimming took off 1 base at V and 3 bases at J, with 6 bases between the two ends. The CDR3 is made up of 13 amino acids. The CDR3: CASSLGQDTEAFF. The CDR3 DNA reads as TGTGCCAGCAGTTTAGGACAGGACACTGAAGCTTTCTTT.